This T cell receptor (beta chain) was observed in a study of T cell responses to AZD1222 COVID-19 vaccine. Assay used: immunoSEQ multiplex PCR; TCRdb lists only in-frame clones, some missing. Found here are under 85,000 clones, around 90% of them singletons; the top ten hold roughly 5%. Overall study results and limits: An increase in Spike-specific TCR breadth and depth was observed after two AZD1222 doses. None of the repertoires were sampled until the peak T cell response had passed. Donors skewed white British and female; clonal diversity was possibly underestimated. Spike as a whole was targeted by vaccine-associated CD4 TCRs, dominant at 160-218 and 743-854.

With respect to this clone: What it binds is unknown.

Looked up from germline, CDR1 is SGHDT and CDR2 is YYEEEE. V was clipped by 6 bases and J by 6 bases, with 16 bases between them. The CDR3 totals 14 residues. The chain has TRBV5-6 and TRBJ1-5; TRBD1 is a possible D gene (5 bases). This TCR was sampled from an adult in good health. The specimen was peripheral blood, collected on day 0 of MenACWY control vaccination. In nucleotides, the CDR3 is TGTGCCAGCAACTCTTGGTCAGGGATTCAGCCCCAGCATTTT. Translation gives CASNSWSGIQPQHF.